This T cell receptor beta chain came from a study of CD8 T cells in ankylosing spondylitis. Overall study findings and caveats: Reportedly, disease-linked clones are significantly enriched in ankylosing spondylitis patients' matched synovial fluid. It appeared that ankylosing spondylitis blood was characterized by a TCR beta motif of about eight highly homologous variants.

CDR1 DFQATT and CDR2 SNEGSKA come from the germline V gene (reference sequence). V shed 4 bases and J shed 3 bases, with 10 bases lying between them. This CDR3 has 13 residues. MiXCR, run by TCRdb on the 5' RACE reads, gives a single entry per CDR3 protein. The sample holds around 890,000 distinct CDR3 sequences, roughly 12% seen once. This clonotype was counted ten times or more. Its matching antigen is unknown. The clonotype was recovered from a male donor with ankylosing spondylitis. Input material: blood, either unsorted or a sorted T cell fraction (not recorded which). This rearrangement joins TRBV20-1 to TRBJ2-4, with D perhaps TRBD2 (5 bases). Here the CDR3 DNA reads TGCAGTGCTACAAGCGGCCGCAAAAACATTCAGTACTTC. The encoded protein is CSATSGRKNIQYF.